The sample holds a few counts of the clone carrying this T cell receptor beta chain. As yet, its antigen is unknown. TCRdb re-called the reads through MiXCR, storing one row per CDR3 protein. The repertoire has a few hundred thousand distinct CDR3 sequences, about 39% of them found once; the top ten carry around 48%. Trimming left V 4 bases short and J 2 bases short, with 12 bases between. Looked up from germline, CDR1 is MDHEN and CDR2 is SYDVKM. The CDR3 contains 16 residues. The source of the sample is a study of T cell repertoires in cytomegalovirus infection. This TCR was recovered from a human donor in good health (CMV status not recorded). Some clones in this sample may be carry-over from other donors' samples. The sequencing here drew on cultured PBMCs, taken from culture after CMV antigen stimulation. The chain carries TRBV28 and TRBJ2-6; weak D call: TRBD1 (6 bases). The CDR3 bases are TGTGCCAGCAGTTCAGAAGGGGGTACTGGGGCCAACGTCCTGACTTTC. Its protein is CASSSEGGTGANVLTF.